This T cell receptor (beta chain) was sequenced during a study of cytomegalovirus exposure and HLA in healthy donors. Comments on this clone: The antigen is not known.

Whole-study findings and limits: Investigators reported over 150 TCR beta chains as tied to cytomegalovirus.

Germline CDR1 and CDR2: SGHNT and YYREEE (reference sequence). V lost 4 bases, J lost 7 bases, and 9 bases lay in between. CDR3 length equals 12 residues. It was with 60 Vbeta and 13 Jbeta primers that the PCR ran. Some clones are missing from TCRdb's copy, which holds only in-frame ones; the method was immunoSEQ multiplex PCR. The sample consists of 45,000 to 65,000 clones, around four fifths of them appearing once. This clonotype was sampled from a man aged 25-40 years in good health and CMV-seronegative. Material for sequencing was PBMCs. The J gene is TRBJ2-1, the V gene TRBV5-4; no definite D call. For the CDR3, the DNA is TGTGCCAGCAGCATAGTATGGAATGAGCAGTTCTTC. It specifies CASSIVWNEQFF.